A single sample gave rise to the 7 T cell receptor beta chains below, sequenced in a study of Ad26.COV2.S vaccination and SARS-CoV-2 variants. Specified treatment: 15 to 20 received Ad26.COV2.S at low or high dose, single or two shots; a few received placebo; per-sample allocation not given. Material that was analyzed had been drawn on day 63 after the first vaccine or placebo injection. Here immunoSEQ multiplex PCR was the method, and the copy in TCRdb shows in-frame clones only, minus some. The table shows 360,000 or so clones, with around 86% occurring only once. The specimen was peripheral blood, collected in a trial of Ad26.COV2.S vaccine versus placebo. Receptors were obtained from a person between 18 and 59 years old who received the Ad26.COV2.S COVID-19 vaccine or a placebo.

V usage is TRBV29-1 and J usage is TRBJ2-3; TRBD2 might be the D (6 bases). The length of the CDR3 is 14 residues. Trimming pared 8 bases from V and 0 bases from J, leaving 15 bases between. Germline-derived CDR1 and CDR2 are SQVTM and ANQGSEA. In nucleotides, the CDR3 is TGCAGCTTAAACCGGGGGTTCAGCACAGATACGCAGTATTTT. Amino acids: CSLNRGFSTDTQYF.

This clone was seen a single time. The V and J genes are TRBV14 and TRBJ2-5, with TRBD2 identical over 13 bases. With V trimmed by 8 bases and J by 3 bases, 3 bases remained unmatched. This CDR3 has 14 residues. Germline values: CDR1 SGHDN, CDR2 FVKESK. In DNA, the CDR3 is TGTGCCAGCCTACTAGCGGGGGGGAAAGAGACCCAGTACTTC. This gives the protein CASLLAGGKETQYF.

J is TRBJ2-5 and V is TRBV18, with D possibly being TRBD1 (6 bases). Germline CDR1 is KGHSH and CDR2 is LQKENI. The CDR3 consists of 15 residues. V was clipped by 0 bases and J by 2 bases, with 10 bases between them. The CDR3 sequence is CASSPPVGGQETQYF. CDR3 bases: TGTGCCAGCTCACCACCGGTAGGGGGACAAGAGACCCAGTACTTC.

This chain links TRBV25-1 with TRBJ2-7; tentatively, D is TRBD1 (6 bases). Germline-derived CDR1 and CDR2 are MGHDK and SYGVNS. The CDR3 consists of 16 residues. Trimming left V 3 bases short and J 3 bases short, with 18 bases between. The CDR3 region is CASSDPGTPPHYEQYF. The DNA of the CDR3 is TGTGCCAGCAGTGACCCGGGGACACCCCCTCACTACGAGCAGTACTTC.

The chain joins TRBV6-5 to TRBJ2-5; TRBD2 matches 11 bases. Per germline, CDR1 MNHEY and CDR2 SVGAGI. The V gene end was trimmed by 6 bases and the J gene end by 2 bases; junction bases not matched to a gene: 5. This CDR3 is 15 amino acids long. The CDR3, as DNA: TGTGCCAGCAGCCCGGGACTAGCGGAACAAGAGACCCAGTACTTC. Translating it yields CASSPGLAEQETQYF.

V and J are TRBV4-1 and TRBJ2-5; D is unresolved. The CDR3 runs to 15 residues. Germline assignment: CDR1 MGHRA and CDR2 YSYEKL. The V and J ends lost 1 base and 5 bases respectively, with 14 bases between them. CDR3 nucleotides: TGCGCCAGCAGCCAAGTTGGGCAGGATGGGGAGACCCAGTACTTC. This gives the protein CASSQVGQDGETQYF.

J is TRBJ1-5 and V is TRBV7-9; 7 bases are a match to TRBD1. The CDR3 totals 15 residues. Unmatched junction bases numbered 9, after V lost 5 bases and J lost 5 bases. Germline CDR1 is SEHNR and CDR2 is FQNEAQ (reference sequence). The CDR3 is CASSHRDSHDQPQHF. CDR3 nucleotide sequence: TGTGCCAGCAGCCACCGGGACAGTCACGATCAGCCCCAGCATTTT.